Listed here are 15 T cell receptor beta chains from one sample, sequenced in a study of CXCR3-negative and CXCR3-positive naive CD8 T cells. UMI-labeled TRB cDNA libraries were prepared by 5' RACE. TCRdb re-called the 5' RACE reads and catalogs CDR3 proteins one per entry, DNA excluded. The sample data list about 98,000 distinct CDR3 sequences. Findings and caveats of the study: TRB CDR3 hydrophobicity was greater in CXCR3-positive naive cells than in CXCR3-negative naive cells.

For these receptors, no antigen is known. The material sequenced was naive CXCR3+ CD8+ T cells from blood. Specified subset: CD45RO-CCR7+CD27+CD95- naive CD8+ T cells expressing CXCR3 (TNR3+). Every receptor here comes from a human donor in good health. Some clones in this sample may be carry-over from other donors' samples.

The chain has TRBV27 and TRBJ2-1. This CDR3 has 14 amino acids. Germline-derived CDR1 and CDR2 are MNHEY and SMNVEV (reference sequence). The CDR3: CASSLVSVYNEQFF.

The CDR3 is CASSLGGLAGDATDTQYF. The rearrangement uses TRBV28 and TRBJ2-3; the D gene TCRdb calls, TRBD2, cannot be checked with no DNA. Germline loops: CDR1 MDHEN, CDR2 SYDVKM. The CDR3 runs 18 residues.

CDR3 loop: CARYRWGPKCSADTQYF. The rearrangement links TRBV2 to TRBJ2-3; lacking DNA, the TRBD1 call made by TCRdb goes unchecked. Germline values: CDR1 SNHLY, CDR2 FYNNEI. The CDR3 is 17 amino acids.

The V and J genes are TRBV24-1 and TRBJ2-7. Germline V CDR1 and CDR2: KGHDR, SFDVKD. The CDR3 contains 13 residues. The CDR3 loop is CATSDFSGYEQYF.

The chain recombines TRBV28 with TRBJ2-1; absent DNA, TCRdb's TRBD1 call cannot be checked. The CDR3 extends over 12 amino acids. Germline V gene lookup returns CDR1 MDHEN and CDR2 SYDVKM. The CDR3 protein is CASSLQGWEQFF.

The chain uses TRBV20-1 and TRBJ1-2. This CDR3 has 12 residues. Germline assignment: CDR1 DFQATT and CDR2 SNEGSKA (reference sequence). CDR3 sequence reads: CSARPRGSGYTF.

V and J are TRBV29-1 and TRBJ2-5; TCRdb's D gene call, TRBD1, goes unchecked for lack of DNA. This CDR3 spans 15 amino acids. Germline values: CDR1 SQVTM, CDR2 ANQGSEA. CDR3 region: CSVADPGQIQETQYF.

The chain has TRBV28 and TRBJ2-7; as DNA is missing, the TRBD1 call by TCRdb cannot be tested. Germline CDR1 is MDHEN and CDR2 is SYDVKM. This CDR3 is 14 amino acids long. The CDR3: CASRLPGESYEQYF.

The chain joins TRBV20-1 to TRBJ1-2; the D gene TCRdb calls, TRBD1, cannot be checked with no DNA. This CDR3 comprises 13 residues. Germline lookup yields CDR1 DFQATT and CDR2 SNEGSKA (reference sequence). The CDR3 here is CSARGGPGYGYTF.

The chain recombines TRBV6-1 with TRBJ2-2; absent DNA, TCRdb's TRBD1 call cannot be checked. This CDR3 has 16 residues. The germline gives CDR1 MNHNS, CDR2 SASEGT. The CDR3 reads CASSAWTGTSTGELFF.

This CDR3 is CASSDPRGHYEQYF. The chain employs TRBV14 and TRBJ2-7; checking the TCRdb D call of TRBD1 is not possible without DNA. Germline CDR1 SGHDN, CDR2 FVKESK. The CDR3 spans 14 residues.

The V and J genes are TRBV20-1 and TRBJ2-1; there is no DNA to check the TCRdb D call of TRBD1. This CDR3 spans 14 amino acids. CDR1 and CDR2 from the germline V gene are DFQATT and SNEGSKA (reference sequence). The CDR3 reads CSARWDRDYNEQFF.

The rearrangement uses TRBV4-1 and TRBJ2-1; as DNA is missing, the TRBD2 call by TCRdb cannot be tested. The CDR3 is 16 amino acids. Germline assignment: CDR1 MGHRA and CDR2 YSYEKL. The CDR3 sequence is CASSQEDSPGWNEQFF.

V gene TRBV7-2 combines with J gene TRBJ1-1. Germline V gene sequence: CDR1 SGHTA, CDR2 FQGNSA. The CDR3 runs 13 residues. The CDR3 reads CASSIDTRYEAFF. Filled out from reference TRBV7-2 and TRBJ1-1, the complete variable domain reads GAGVSQSPSNKVTEKGKDVELRCDPISGHTALYWYRQSLGQGLEFLIYFQGNSAPDKSGLPSDRFSAERTGGSVSTLTIQRTQQEDSAVYLCASSIDTRYEAFFGQGTRLTVV.

V and J are TRBV6-5 and TRBJ2-3; as DNA is missing, the TRBD2 call by TCRdb cannot be tested. The CDR3 length is 15 residues. Germline-derived CDR1 and CDR2 are MNHEY and SVGAGI. The CDR3 loop reads CASSTDLGAGDTQYF.